This T cell receptor beta chain emerged from a study of cytotoxic CD8 clonotypes in ibrutinib-treated CLL (dated by TCRdb to about 2021). Some background on the complete study: The cohort had some eleven relapsed/refractory and roughly 14 treatment-naive patients; roughly 17 were IGHV unmutated. Cryopreserved peripheral blood mononuclear cells were collected before treatment, at response, and at either disease progression or sustained remission. Of the 90 or so participants in the trial, roughly 25 had longitudinal samples available. Response samples were obtained after a median of 12 months of treatment, with a range of roughly 6 to 40 months. Responses were partial in roughly 24 patients and complete in 2; after median roughly 69 months follow-up, around 15 stayed in remission and 12 progressed. Patients were still on ibrutinib when every remission and progressive disease sample was collected. An average of about 250,000 productive templates and tens of thousands of productive rearrangements was obtained per sample. Points the paper makes about the study in general: Lymph node repertoires were not examined, and the timing of sampling was not matched between patients in sustained remission and those whose disease progressed. At ibrutinib response clonality went up, during sustained remission it held steady, and at progression it dropped back toward baseline. At baseline, clonality was higher than in age-matched healthy donors and showed a strong correlation with circulating CD8+ T-cell counts. Public clonotypes were rare and either contracted or stayed stable during treatment, and the rise in clonality at ibrutinib response reflected the expansion of private clonotypes.

A MiSeq instrument was used for deep resolution sequencing, which targeted depths ranging from 1 in 1 million up to 1 in 200,000 T cells, with coverage averaging 10x for each clonotype. TCR beta libraries were generated with the immunoSEQ hsTCRB Kit. For the original study's pipeline: ImmunoSEQ Data Assistant and ImmunoSEQ Analyzer were used for data analysis, and V, D and J genes were assigned according to IMGT definitions. Clonality, which ranges from 0 to 1, was calculated as one minus the normalized Shannon entropy of productive rearrangement frequencies. Only overrepresented clonotypes making up at least 0.05% of the repertoire of each patient were included in the public clonotype analysis. Roughly 13 age-matched healthy donor repertoires from immuneACCESS were used as controls for clonality. TCRdb re-hosts the immuneACCESS table, in-frame sequences only. Its copies lack some clones; in the studies checked, an unresolved V gene accounts for under half of them, and the cause for the rest is not known. V, J and clone size were drawn from that table, and D and trimming were deduced from the DNA. The sample table contains 250,000 to 350,000 clones; only one count was recorded for more than 70% of them. Roughly 6% of the sample is held by the ten biggest clonotypes.

The sample's time point label, decoded: progressive disease on ibrutinib. Approximately 2 micrograms of genomic DNA were extracted from cryopreserved PBMCs for TCR beta library preparation. High-throughput TCR beta sequencing was performed on longitudinal blood samples from CLL patients receiving ibrutinib monotherapy. The patients took part in an open-label, single-center phase 2 trial of ibrutinib monotherapy. This clone was detected a few times. Its antigen has not been determined. No much larger clonotype is one base removed from it; base qualities were not supplied. Material: PBMCs, obtained at disease progression, from a patient treated with ibrutinib. The sequence was collected from a human donor with chronic lymphocytic leukemia.

The CDR3 region has the sequence CASIRTGNTEAFF. The DNA sequence follows: TGTGCCAGCATTCGCACGGGGAACACTGAAGCTTTCTTT. This receptor chain uses TRBV6-6 and TRBJ1-1; no D gene is confidently identified. The CDR3 runs 13 amino acids, cysteine and phenylalanine included. The kept DNA is CDR3 alone, 39 bases in frame from the first base. The V and J ends are trimmed by 7 bases and 1 base, leaving 10 bases between them. The germline V gene (reference sequence) supplies CDR1 MNHNY and CDR2 SVGAGI.